This T cell receptor (beta chain) was found in a study of blood T cell repertoires in COVID-19. Looking at the study overall: Donors in the United States, Italy and Spain gave samples during acute or convalescent COVID-19.

V lost 4 bases, J lost 4 bases, and 13 bases lay in between. This CDR3 has 15 residues. Germline V gene lookup returns CDR1 MNHEY and CDR2 SMNVEV (reference sequence). Authors' processing steps: Reference gene primer amplification gave estimated nucleated cell counts. Sequencing was performed with immunoSEQ multiplex PCR; in TCRdb, only in-frame clones are kept and a portion is missing. The V and J calls and clone size come from that table; D and trimming were worked out from the DNA. The repertoire has roughly 100,000 clones, almost 95% of them found once; the top ten carry 5.7%. Sequencing was done on a sample of peripheral blood. The V call is TRBV27, the J call TRBJ2-2; D is perhaps TRBD1 (7 bases). This receptor was identified in a man between 45 and 60 years old with active COVID-19. This CDR3 reads CASSSAGQTTGELFF. For the CDR3, the DNA is TGTGCCAGCAGTTCCGCGGGACAGACCACCGGGGAGCTGTTTTTT.